This T cell receptor (beta chain) is drawn from a study of cytomegalovirus exposure and HLA in healthy donors. 13 Jbeta primers and 60 Vbeta primers were used for the PCR. The protocol was immunoSEQ multiplex PCR, while the TCRdb copy is restricted to in-frame clones and leaves out a portion. The data show 85,000 to 90,000 clones, with less than 75% seen just once and approximately 2.1% held by the top ten. Note on this clone: Its antigen remains unidentified.

The study's findings and limits: It emerged from a later analysis that several of the most significant clusters appeared to be linked to common viral pathogens. The authors listed 164 TCR beta chains as cytomegalovirus-associated. Many donors shared some public TCRs, even though most TCR sequences were rare.

This CDR3 has 16 residues. Germline assignment: CDR1 SGHTA and CDR2 FQGNSA. The V end was cut by 7 bases, the J end by 3 bases, with 21 bases between. The receptor was isolated from a man aged 25 to 40 in good health and CMV-seronegative. The sample was PBMCs. The chain has TRBV7-2 and TRBJ2-5; D might be TRBD2 (5 bases). CDR3 amino acids: CASTPSRRTREETQYF. DNA of the CDR3: TGTGCCAGCACCCCCTCGCGGCGAACGAGGGAAGAGACCCAGTACTTC.